These T cell receptor beta chains were read from a single sample in a study of blood T cell repertoires in COVID-19. TCRdb's copy holds only in-frame clones and misses some; the assay was immunoSEQ multiplex PCR. Of 77,000 or so clones in the sample, roughly four fifths were seen once. Sequencing input: peripheral blood. These receptors were collected from a woman older than 75 with active or convalescent COVID-19. Both conserved end residues are part of each CDR3. D genes are given only for firm matches. The size entry is marked missing in some rows and otherwise reads once, few, many or a size class.

>TRBJ1-2|-|-|TRBV27|14
TGTGCCAGCAGTTTTTCCAGGGTTGGATATGGCTACACCTTC
CASSFSRVGYGYTF
>TRBJ1-2|-|-|TRBV27|14
TGTGCCAGCAGCCTCTCACCCAATAAGCATGGCTACACCTTC
CASSLSPNKHGYTF
>TRBJ2-2|TRBD1|-|TRBV9|16
TGTGCCAGCAGCGCCCGACAGGGAATCAACACCGGGGAGCTGTTTTTT
CASSARQGINTGELFF
>TRBJ2-7|TRBD2|-|TRBV11-2|15
TGTGCCAGCAGCTCTCTAGCGGGGGGAGTCTACGAGCAGTACTTC
CASSSLAGGVYEQYF
>TRBJ1-3|-|once|TRBV20-1|14
TGCAGTGCTAGTCAGGTCTCCGCGGGAAACACCATATATTTT
CSASQVSAGNTIYF
>TRBJ2-7|TRBD1|-|TRBV3-1/TRBV3-2|14
TGTGCCAGCAGCCAAGGCCGAACAGGGGACGAGCAGTACTTC
CASSQGRTGDEQYF
>TRBJ2-7|-|-|TRBV6-6|13
TGTGCCAGCAGTTTGGACAACTCCTACGAGCAGTACTTC
CASSLDNSYEQYF
>TRBJ2-1|TRBD2|-|TRBV11-2|17
TGTGCCAGCAGCTTATTGCGGGGGGGGAGCCCCTACAATGAGCAGTTCTTC
CASSLLRGGSPYNEQFF
>TRBJ2-5|-|once|TRBV6-5|13
TGTGCCAGCAGATATGGGAGTAGCGAGACCCAGTACTTC
CASRYGSSETQYF
>TRBJ2-1|-|-|TRBV27|15
TGTGCCAGCAGTTTGCGGCGGGCCTCCGGGGGTGAGCAGTTCTTC
CASSLRRASGGEQFF
>TRBJ2-2|-|-|TRBV7-2|17
TGTGCCAGCAGCTTAGTGGTACTAGCCGCTAACACCGGGGAGCTGTTTTTT
CASSLVVLAANTGELFF
>TRBJ2-1|TRBD1|-|TRBV7-8|15
TGTGCCAGCAGCCCGGGACAGGGTTTTTACAATGAGCAGTTCTTC
CASSPGQGFYNEQFF
>TRBJ1-3|-|-|TRBV6-1|16
TGTGCCAGCAGTGAAGAGGCGGCCGGAGGGAGAGACACCATATATTTT
CASSEEAAGGRDTIYF
>TRBJ2-7|-|-|TRBV7-3|15
TGTGCCAGCAGCTTAAATTCCGTTGGGAGGTACGAGCAGTACTTC
CASSLNSVGRYEQYF
>TRBJ2-2|-|-|TRBV7-2|14
TGTGCCAGCCCCGGACAGACGAACACCGGGGAGCTGTTTTTT
CASPGQTNTGELFF
>TRBJ1-1|-|-|TRBV7-9|14
TGTGCCAGCAGCCCGACGGGAAGGGGGACTGAAGCTTTCTTT
CASSPTGRGTEAFF
>TRBJ2-2|TRBD2|-|TRBV14|15
TGTGCCAGCAGCCAAAGCGGGGGGGCCGTCGGGGAGCTGTTTTTT
CASSQSGGAVGELFF
>TRBJ1-2|-|-|TRBV30|16
TGTGCCTGGAGTGCCACACGACACACAAATACCTATGGCTACACCTTC
CAWSATRHTNTYGYTF
>TRBJ1-6|-|-|TRBV11-2|18
TGTGCCAGCAGCTTCAGACAGGCACGAAGCTCCTATAATTCACCCCTCCACTTT
CASSFRQARSSYNSPLHF
>TRBJ1-1|-|-|TRBV7-8|14
TGTGCCAGCAGCTTACACAGGGCGGGCACTGAAGCTTTCTTT
CASSLHRAGTEAFF
>TRBJ1-5|TRBD1|-|TRBV7-2|14
TGTGCCAGCAGCTTATCGACAGGGCAACAGCCCCAGCATTTT
CASSLSTGQQPQHF
>TRBJ2-2|-|-|TRBV7-6|16
TGTGCCAGCAGCCCATCCAGACTAACGAACACCGGGGAGCTGTTTTTT
CASSPSRLTNTGELFF
>TRBJ2-2|-|-|TRBV2|14
TGTGCCAGCATGGCTCTAGACAACACCGGGGAGCTGTTTTTT
CASMALDNTGELFF
>TRBJ2-3|-|-|TRBV7-2|14
TGTGCCAGCAGCGCAGATTCCGGGTTTGATACGCAGTATTTT
CASSADSGFDTQYF